This T cell receptor beta chain was captured by sequencing in a study of blood T cell repertoires in COVID-19. In the study overall: Spain, Italy and the United States supplied samples that represented acute and convalescent COVID-19.

Those enrolled, adults aged roughly 18 to 100 years, came from under 25 US areas. Cohort 3 recovered donors had two negative PCRs, clearance, or symptom resolution. The V and J ends lost 5 bases and 4 bases, in that order; junction bases with no gene match: 9. The CDR3 runs to 15 residues. In germline, CDR1 is MNHNY, CDR2 SVGAGI (reference sequence). Per the original data handling: For nucleated cells, counts were estimated from reference gene primer amplification. Data came from immunoSEQ multiplex PCR; TCRdb stores just in-frame clones and leaves some out. That table is the source of V, J and clone size, and D and trimming were worked out from the DNA. The sample includes over 200,000 clones, approximately 80% seen only once; the top ten take about 10%.

Sequenced input: PBMCs or T cells enriched from blood (not recorded which). The receptor comes from a man between 40 and 49 years old who had recovered from COVID-19. This chain connects TRBV6-6 to TRBJ2-3; 7 bases are a match to TRBD2. The CDR3 loop is CASSLAARSADTQYF. The CDR3 DNA sequence: TGTGCCAGCAGTCTAGCGGCGAGGAGCGCAGATACGCAGTATTTT.